A selection of T cell receptor beta chains follows, all from one sample in a study of cytomegalovirus exposure and HLA in healthy donors. The method was immunoSEQ multiplex PCR; TCRdb's version includes in-frame clones alone and lacks a portion of them. Altogether under 85,000 clones are present, just over 65% being singletons, with the ten largest covering approximately 9.9%. Sequences were obtained from PBMCs. The receptors come from a woman aged 25 to 39 in good health and CMV-seronegative. Each CDR3 is given with its conserved first and last residue. A D gene is named only where the DNA matches it firmly. Only some rows state a clone size, as once, few, many or a class for expanded clones.

CASSDSRGGYNEQFF TGTGCCAGCAGTGACTCGCGGGGGGGCTACAATGAGCAGTTCTTC 15 TRBJ2-1 TRBV6-4 TRBD2 few
CASSYSGGRRETQYF TGTGCCAGCAGCTACTCCGGGGGGCGGAGAGAGACCCAGTACTTC 15 TRBJ2-5 TRBV11-2 . .
CASSLDREEKLFF TGTGCCAGCAGCTTGGACAGGGAGGAAAAACTGTTTTTT 13 TRBJ1-4 TRBV5-4 . .
CASSLGEAKRGRSTDTQYF TGTGCTAGCAGCTTAGGAGAGGCAAAGCGGGGGAGAAGCACAGATACGCAGTATTTT 19 TRBJ2-3 TRBV7-7 TRBD2 .
CASSFRLAGAATDEQFF TGTGCCAGCAGCTTCCGACTAGCGGGGGCCGCTACGGATGAGCAGTTCTTC 17 TRBJ2-1 TRBV9 TRBD2 .
CASSLPPDRRSPEAFF TGTGCCAGCAGCCTACCGCCCGACAGGAGGTCCCCTGAAGCTTTCTTT 16 TRBJ1-1 TRBV7-9 . .
CASQPQGRGETQYF TGTGCCAGTCAGCCCCAGGGGCGAGGAGAGACCCAGTACTTC 14 TRBJ2-5 TRBV6-5 . .
CASSPGTGKQAFF TGCGCCAGCAGCCCTGGGACAGGGAAACAAGCTTTCTTT 13 TRBJ1-1 TRBV4-3 TRBD1 .
CAWSGASYEQYF TGTGCCTGGAGTGGCGCCTCCTACGAGCAGTACTTC 12 TRBJ2-7 TRBV30 . .
CASRRSSGATDTQYF TGTGCCAGCCGACGCTCTAGCGGGGCCACAGATACGCAGTATTTT 15 TRBJ2-3 TRBV4-2 TRBD2 .
CASSQRRGLKNTEAFF TGTGCCAGCAGCCAACGCAGGGGGCTCAAGAACACTGAAGCTTTCTTT 16 TRBJ1-1 TRBV6-6 TRBD1 .
CASSPSTSGGYEQYF TGTGCCAGCAGCCCATCGACTAGCGGGGGATACGAGCAGTACTTC 15 TRBJ2-7 TRBV7-9 TRBD2 .
CASSKPTHNTEAFF TGTGCCAGTAGTAAACCGACACACAACACTGAAGCTTTCTTT 14 TRBJ1-1 TRBV19 . .
CASSYSMASSTDTQYF TGTGCCAGCAGTTACTCGATGGCTAGCTCAACAGATACGCAGTATTTT 16 TRBJ2-3 TRBV6-5 . .
CASSRSGTGRQETQYF TGTGCCAGCAGTCGGTCAGGGACAGGGAGACAAGAGACCCAGTACTTC 16 TRBJ2-5 TRBV6-6 TRBD1 .
CASSLWTGGRDVSYTF TGTGCCAGCAGCTTGTGGACAGGGGGTCGGGATGTAAGCTACACCTTC 16 TRBJ1-2 TRBV13 TRBD1 .
CASSGTDLTEAFF TGTGCCAGCAGCGGTACAGATTTGACTGAAGCTTTCTTT 13 TRBJ1-1 TRBV5-4 . few
CASSQVGAGGQETQYF TGTGCCAGCAGCCAAGTAGGAGCGGGGGGGCAAGAGACCCAGTACTTC 16 TRBJ2-5 TRBV4-2 TRBD2 .
CASSKDGYGYTF TGCGCCAGCAGCAAAGACGGGTATGGCTACACCTTC 12 TRBJ1-2 TRBV4-1 . few
CASSSTGRNTEAFF TGTGCCAGCAGTTCGACAGGGAGAAACACTGAAGCTTTCTTT 14 TRBJ1-1 TRBV2 TRBD1 .
CASSYQGAYEQYF TGTGCCAGCAGTTATCAGGGGGCCTACGAGCAGTACTTC 13 TRBJ2-7 TRBV6-5 TRBD1 .
CASRQTSGVGDTQYF TGTGCCAGCAGGCAAACTAGCGGGGTCGGAGATACGCAGTATTTT 15 TRBJ2-3 TRBV2 TRBD2 .
CASSATGVTDTQYF TGTGCCAGCAGTGCCACAGGGGTGACAGATACGCAGTATTTT 14 TRBJ2-3 TRBV6-4 TRBD1 .
CASSKALDQETQYF TGTGCCAGCAGTAAAGCATTGGACCAAGAGACCCAGTACTTC 14 TRBJ2-5 TRBV7-2 . .
CASRGQGYSPLHF TGTGCCAGCAGGGGACAGGGCTATTCACCCCTCCACTTT 13 TRBJ1-6 TRBV27 TRBD1 .
CSSSSTGAEQYF TGTTCCAGCAGCTCTACAGGGGCCGAGCAGTACTTC 12 TRBJ2-7 TRBV7-9 TRBD1 .
CAFTRALEGKWNEKLFF TGTGCCTTCACCAGGGCTCTGGAGGGAAAATGGAATGAAAAACTGTTTTTT 17 TRBJ1-4 TRBV30 . few
CASSTRDFGSTDTQYF TGTGCCAGTAGTACACGGGACTTTGGGAGCACAGATACGCAGTATTTT 16 TRBJ2-3 TRBV19 . .
CASSLVGQGPEKLFF TGTGCCAGCAGCTTGGTGGGACAGGGACCAGAAAAACTGTTTTTT 15 TRBJ1-4 TRBV5-6 TRBD1 few
CASSFPAPGRGSPLHF TGTGCCAGCAGCTTTCCGGCCCCGGGAAGAGGATCACCCCTCCACTTT 16 TRBJ1-6 TRBV5-6 . .
CASSRDRMNTEAFF TGTGCCAGCAGTCGAGACAGGATGAACACTGAAGCTTTCTTT 14 TRBJ1-1 TRBV6-1 . few
CASSEYNSQYNEQFF TGTGCCAGCAGTGAATATAATAGCCAGTACAATGAGCAGTTCTTC 15 TRBJ2-1 TRBV25-1 . .
CASSPGASGGPYNEQFF TGCGCCAGCAGCCCCGGGGCTAGCGGGGGGCCCTACAATGAGCAGTTCTTC 17 TRBJ2-1 TRBV5-1 TRBD2 .
CSVRGARGYTF TGCAGCGTTCGAGGAGCGCGCGGCTACACCTTC 11 TRBJ1-2 TRBV29-1 . once
CASSPQPQGATSDF TGTGCCAGCAGCCCCCAACCCCAGGGGGCGACCTCAGACTTT 14 TRBJ1-6 TRBV7-9 TRBD1 .
CAISDQGNTEAFF TGTGCCATCAGTGATCAGGGGAACACTGAAGCTTTCTTT 13 TRBJ1-1 TRBV10-3 . .
CASSEWGQGARNTGELFF TGTGCCAGCAGTGAGTGGGGACAGGGGGCGCGGAACACCGGGGAGCTGTTTTTT 18 TRBJ2-2 TRBV6-1 TRBD1 .
CSVDMGDVNYGYTF TGCAGCGTTGACATGGGCGACGTTAACTATGGCTACACCTTC 14 TRBJ1-2 TRBV29-1 . .
CASSPGTGGTGELFF TGTGCCAGCAGCCCGGGGACAGGGGGCACCGGGGAGCTGTTTTTT 15 TRBJ2-2 TRBV7-7 TRBD1 .
CASSRYRGQSETQYF TGTGCCAGCAGTCGATACAGGGGGCAGAGTGAGACCCAGTACTTC 15 TRBJ2-5 TRBV27 TRBD1 .
CAISENRGYGYTF TGTGCCATCAGTGAAAACAGGGGCTATGGCTACACCTTC 13 TRBJ1-2 TRBV10-3 TRBD1 once
CATSSRPIRDRGRQPQHF TGTGCCACCAGCAGCCGTCCCATCCGGGACAGGGGTCGGCAGCCCCAGCATTTT 18 TRBJ1-5 TRBV15 TRBD1 .
CASSLSRGRLNTEAFF TGTGCCAGCAGCTTATCCAGGGGCCGTTTGAACACTGAAGCTTTCTTT 16 TRBJ1-1 TRBV7-2 . .
CASSYSGRSTDTQYF TGTGCCAGCAGTTACTCCGGCAGGAGCACAGATACGCAGTATTTT 15 TRBJ2-3 TRBV6-5 . .
CASSLGLGLEQFF TGCGCCAGCAGCTTGGGACTGGGTTTGGAGCAGTTCTTC 13 TRBJ2-1 TRBV5-1 . .
CASIAGAGTDTQYF TGTGCCAGCATTGCGGGGGCCGGCACAGATACGCAGTATTTT 14 TRBJ2-3 TRBV19 . .
CASSFAGGRNEQFF TGTGCCAGCAGCTTCGCGGGGGGTAGGAATGAGCAGTTCTTC 14 TRBJ2-1 TRBV11-2 TRBD2 .
CATRVGQGTDTQYF TGTGCCACCAGAGTCGGACAGGGCACAGATACGCAGTATTTT 14 TRBJ2-3 TRBV15 TRBD1 .